This T cell receptor (beta chain) emerged from a study of shared clonotypes between healthy human individuals. V dropped 3 bases and J dropped 6; count of bases not matched to a gene: 3. CDR1 WNHNN and CDR2 SYGVQD come from the germline V gene (reference sequence). The CDR3 loop spans 13 amino acids. Generated by immunoSEQ multiplex PCR, the TCRdb table keeps only in-frame clones and is missing some. The table includes about 1.1 million clones, 77% detected once. Source material: memory CD4+ T cells from PBMCs. This sample's subset: CD45RA-negative fraction. The TCR originated in a man between 18 and 35 years old in good health. Some clones in this sample may be carry-over from other donors' samples. The chain uses TRBV10-1 and TRBJ1-2; 8 nucleotides align to TRBD1. The chain's CDR3 is CASSEDRGHGYTF. CDR3 sequence (DNA): TGCGCCAGCAGTGAAGACAGGGGTCATGGCTACACCTTC.